Shown below are 18 T cell receptor beta chains from a single sample sequenced in a study of cytomegalovirus exposure and HLA in healthy donors. With 60 Vbeta and 13 Jbeta primers, the PCR was carried out. The table came from immunoSEQ multiplex PCR; TCRdb's copy has only in-frame clones and leaves some out. The sample lists approximately 110,000 clones; roughly 15% were seen once. Sequenced: PBMCs. The receptors here all came from a female donor in good health and CMV-seronegative.

CDR3 amino acids: CASVKGAGAGELFF. CDR3 nucleotide sequence: TGTGCCAGTGTAAAAGGGGCGGGGGCCGGGGAGCTGTTTTTT. The rearrangement uses TRBV6-5 and TRBJ2-2, with TRBD2 matching over 7 bases. Per germline, CDR1 MNHEY and CDR2 SVGAGI. CDR3 length: 14 amino acids. Trimming removed 9 bases from V and 6 bases from J; junction bases left unmatched: 10.

This clone was observed a few times. The V and J genes are TRBV7-9 and TRBJ1-1; no reliable D call. The CDR3 totals 17 residues. Germline CDR1 reads SEHNR; CDR2 reads FQNEAQ (reference sequence). V shed 0 bases and J shed 3 bases, with 17 bases lying between them. The CDR3 bases are TGTGCCAGCAGCTTAGCGGATGAAGACCCTCAGGACACTGAAGCTTTCTTT. Amino acids: CASSLADEDPQDTEAFF.

The chain combines TRBV28 with TRBJ2-7, with 8 bases that match TRBD1. The CDR3 is 15 residues long. Germline assignment: CDR1 MDHEN and CDR2 SYDVKM. The ends lost 6 bases at V and 4 bases at J; junction bases unmatched: 11. The CDR3 region is CASSFRGQGIYEQYF. The CDR3 DNA sequence: TGTGCCAGCAGCTTCCGAGGACAGGGTATTTACGAGCAGTACTTC. Combining the CDR3 with reference TRBV28 and TRBJ2-7 gives the whole variable domain DVKVTQSSRYLVKRTGEKVFLECVQDMDHENMFWYRQDPGLGLRLIYFSYDVKMKEKGDIPEGYSVSREKKERFSLILESASTNQTSMYLCASSFRGQGIYEQYFGPGTRLTVT.

This chain joins TRBV4-3 and TRBJ1-1, with no clear D. There are 15 residues in the CDR3. Germline lookup yields CDR1 LGHNA and CDR2 YSLEER. Trimming took 4 bases from V and 5 from J, leaving 17 bases between them. In nucleotides, the CDR3 is TGCGCCAGCAGCCCCACCCGAGGGCGAAGAACTGAAGCTTTCTTT. As protein: CASSPTRGRRTEAFF.

The gene calls are TRBV7-3 and TRBJ2-5, with TRBD2 as a possible D gene (5 bases). CDR3 size: 14 residues. Looked up from germline, CDR1 is SGHTA and CDR2 is FQGTGA. The germline V and J ends were trimmed by 5 bases and 3 bases, with 13 bases remaining between them. CDR3 sequence: CASSRTVREETQYF. The CDR3, as DNA: TGTGCCAGCAGCAGGACTGTTCGGGAAGAGACCCAGTACTTC.

The rearrangement links TRBV5-6 to TRBJ2-2, with TRBD1 as a possible D gene (6 bases). The CDR3 runs 18 residues. The germline gives CDR1 SGHDT, CDR2 YYEEEE. V lost 4 bases to trimming and J lost 1 base, with 20 bases between them. CDR3 residues: CASSPGGRRLLNTGELFF. CDR3 DNA: TGTGCCAGCAGCCCTGGGGGCCGCCGGCTACTGAACACCGGGGAGCTGTTTTTT.

This sequence joins TRBV29-1 and TRBJ2-5, with TRBD1 matching over 7 bases. The J call is in doubt because the DNA end fits TRBJ2-7 better. The CDR3 loop spans 12 amino acids. The germline CDR1 and CDR2 sequences are SQVTM and ANQGSEA. The CDR3 DNA reads TGCAGCGTTGGGACAGGTTACTACGAGCAGTACTTC. This translates into CSVGTGYYEQYF.

This clone was seen only a few times. The chain uses TRBV4-3 and TRBJ1-3; D is ambiguous. The CDR3 contains 16 residues. CDR1 and CDR2 from the germline V gene are LGHNA and YSLEER. V lost 0 bases and J 0 bases, leaving 9 bases between the germline ends. CDR3 coding DNA: TGCGCCAGCAGCCAAGATCGCGGCGGCTCTGGAAACACCATATATTTT. It encodes CASSQDRGGSGNTIYF.

The chain is built from TRBV7-2 and TRBJ2-7; TRBD2 matches 9 bases. J lost 5 bases, V lost 4 bases, and 12 bases had no gene match. Per the germline V gene, CDR1 is SGHTA and CDR2 is FQGNSA. The CDR3 is 16 amino acids. CDR3 nucleotide sequence: TGTGCCAGCAGCTGGCCCGGGACTAGCAACTTGAACGAGCAGTACTTC. This sequence encodes CASSWPGTSNLNEQYF.

V and J are TRBV4-3 and TRBJ1-2, with 7 bases lining up with TRBD1. V lost 4 bases and J lost 4; bases outside the gene matches: 6. Germline CDR1 and CDR2: LGHNA and YSLEER. This CDR3 is built from 14 residues. The CDR3 loop is CASSPSRTGYGYTF. CDR3 nucleotides: TGCGCCAGCAGCCCGTCCAGGACAGGCTATGGCTACACCTTC.

This chain links TRBV6-6 with TRBJ2-1; D might be TRBD1 (6 bases). This CDR3 is 15 amino acids long. Germline assignment: CDR1 MNHNY and CDR2 SVGAGI (reference sequence). V was cut by 4 bases and J by 0 bases, with 10 bases left in between. The CDR3 here is CASSFGQSSYNEQFF. DNA of the CDR3: TGTGCCAGCAGTTTTGGACAGAGCTCCTACAATGAGCAGTTCTTC.

This clone appeared a few times. The V and J genes are TRBV10-3 and TRBJ1-5; D remains ambiguous. Germline V gene data show CDR1 as ENHRY and CDR2 as SYGVKD. The CDR3 spans 13 residues. V was shortened by 3 bases and J by 6 bases, with 9 bases between the two germline ends. CDR3 amino acids: CAISEQTFQPQHF. CDR3 bases: TGTGCCATCAGTGAACAAACATTTCAGCCCCAGCATTTT.

The chain carries TRBV2 and TRBJ1-4; 7 bases fit TRBD1. From germline, CDR1 is SNHLY and CDR2 FYNNEI. CDR3 length: 13 residues. V trimming: 11 bases; J trimming: 7 bases; junction bases outside the gene matches: 10. CDR3 nucleotides: TGTGCCTCGTTGACAGGGAAGGGTGAAAAACTGTTTTTT. This gives the protein CASLTGKGEKLFF.

This rearrangement joins TRBV18 to TRBJ1-1, with a possible D match to TRBD1 (5 bases). The germline V gene has CDR1 KGHSH and CDR2 LQKENI. V was shortened by 4 bases and J by 3 bases, with 18 bases between the two germline ends. This CDR3 is built from 16 residues. CDR3 in DNA: TGTGCCAGCTCACGTATCCTATTGGACACCTACACTGAAGCTTTCTTT. The encoded protein is CASSRILLDTYTEAFF.

This chain connects TRBV7-2 to TRBJ2-5, with a possible D match to TRBD2 (6 bases). The ends were cut back, 5 bases at V and 11 bases at J, with 24 bases in the middle. Per the germline V gene, CDR1 is SGHTA and CDR2 is FQGNSA. This CDR3 is 15 amino acids long. CDR3 in amino acids: CASSLTDDSGLEQYF. The DNA for the CDR3 is TGTGCCAGCAGCCTCACGGACGACTCGGGACTGGAGCAGTACTTC. The full variable domain, rest sourced from reference TRBV7-2 and TRBJ2-5, is GAGVSQSPSNKVTEKGKDVELRCDPISGHTALYWYRQSLGQGLEFLIYFQGNSAPDKSGLPSDRFSAERTGGSVSTLTIQRTQQEDSAVYLCASSLTDDSGLEQYFGPGTRLLVL.

V and J are TRBV29-1 and TRBJ2-7, with D perhaps matching TRBD1 (5 bases). V lost 5 bases and J 1 base, leaving 9 bases between the germline ends. This CDR3 spans 12 amino acids. Per the germline V gene, CDR1 is SQVTM and CDR2 is ANQGSEA. CDR3 coding DNA: TGCAGCGTTCGTGGGGCTTCCTACGAGCAGTACTTC. Translation: CSVRGASYEQYF.

V usage is TRBV18 and J usage is TRBJ2-7, with D maybe TRBD2 (5 bases). This CDR3 region has 14 residues. V lost 3 bases and J lost 6, with 15 bases in between. In germline, CDR1 is KGHSH, CDR2 LQKENI. This chain's CDR3 is CASSPSGLASEQYF. DNA for the CDR3: TGTGCCAGCTCACCGTCCGGACTCGCCTCCGAGCAGTACTTC.

This rearrangement joins TRBV15 to TRBJ2-7; D uncertain. V was shortened by 0 bases and J by 3 bases, with 9 bases between the two germline ends. The CDR3 loop spans 14 amino acids. The germline CDR1 and CDR2 sequences are LNHNV and YYDKDF (reference sequence). The CDR3 here is CATSRDRGIYEQYF. CDR3 coding DNA: TGTGCCACCAGCAGAGATAGAGGTATCTACGAGCAGTACTTC.